These 8 T cell receptor beta chains were all obtained from the same sample, sequenced in a study of sequential checkpoint blockade in melanoma (dated by TCRdb to between 2017 and 2020). The method was the immunoSEQ multiplex PCR assay. The clones in this table, taken by TCRdb from immuneACCESS, are in-frame only. Not every clone is retained; where verified, under half of the shortfall comes from an unresolved V gene, and the cause of the rest is unknown. The sample data list fewer than 8,000 clones, and roughly a quarter of these were observed just once. The ten largest clonotypes hold 5.9% of the sample. The intended sense of this specimen's treatment or condition label: randomized to nivolumab then ipilimumab (arm A) or the reverse (arm B). The sample here was tumor tissue (inferred from file names), taken from a patient given nivolumab and ipilimumab in sequence. The source of these receptors is a human donor with melanoma.

This clone has only a few counts. The chain combines TRBV9 with TRBJ2-7; D remains ambiguous. From germline, CDR1 is SGDLS and CDR2 YYNGEE. V lost 0 bases and J 6 bases, leaving 7 bases between the germline ends. This CDR3 comprises 12 residues. The CDR3 is CASSVEVGEQYF. CDR3 DNA sequence: TGTGCCAGCAGCGTAGAAGTCGGCGAGCAGTACTTC.

There are a few counts of this clone. This rearrangement joins TRBV11-3 to TRBJ2-2; D not resolved. In germline, CDR1 is SGHNT, CDR2 YENEEA. Deletions cut 5 bases from V and 1 base from J, with 11 bases between. The CDR3 covers 15 residues. The CDR3 DNA reads as TGTGCCAGCAGCACAGCAACGCGGAACACCGGGGAGCTGTTTTTT. Its translation is CASSTATRNTGELFF.

The chain couples TRBV30 to TRBJ1-2; no definite D call. Germline V gene lookup returns CDR1 GTSNPN and CDR2 SVGIG (reference sequence). The CDR3 contains 17 residues. V was clipped by 0 bases and J by 8 bases, with 25 bases between them. The CDR3 region is CAWSVQVVATRTSGYTF. CDR3 nucleotide sequence: TGTGCCTGGAGTGTACAAGTTGTGGCTACCCGGACGTCAGGCTACACCTTC.

V gene TRBV11-3 combines with J gene TRBJ2-5, with a possible D match to TRBD1 (6 bases). Germline loops: CDR1 SGHNT, CDR2 YENEEA. Trimming removed 5 bases at V and 5 bases at J, with 18 bases between. This CDR3 has 15 amino acids. CDR3 protein: CASSGPQGSRETQYF. Written as DNA, the CDR3 is TGTGCCAGCAGCGGCCCACAGGGTTCTCGTGAGACCCAGTACTTC.

This clone has just a few counts. Other DNA sequences within the sample encode an identical CDR3. This rearrangement joins TRBV11-3 to TRBJ2-1, with TRBD2 identical over 10 bases. V trimming: 5 bases; J trimming: 7 bases; junction bases outside the gene matches: 8. The CDR3 totals 15 residues. Germline V gene data show CDR1 as SGHNT and CDR2 as YENEEA. The CDR3 DNA is TGTGCCAGCAGCCGCGGGCTAGCGGGGGATAATGAGCAGTTCTTC. Its translation is CASSRGLAGDNEQFF.

This clone rates as medium-sized (0.01 to 0.1%). The V gene is TRBV6-8, the J gene TRBJ1-5; 9 nucleotides line up with TRBD1. The trim removed 6 bases at V and 6 bases at J, leaving 6 bases unmatched. The CDR3 spans 14 residues. Per germline, CDR1 MNHGY and CDR2 SAAAGT. The CDR3 spells CASRDTGGLQPQHF. The CDR3, as DNA: TGTGCCAGCAGAGACACAGGGGGCCTTCAGCCCCAGCATTTT.

This clone turned up a few times. J is TRBJ2-7 and V is TRBV28, with 8 bases aligning to TRBD1. The J segment lost 1 base and the V segment lost 9 bases, leaving 11 bases of the junction unmatched. The CDR3 consists of 15 residues. The germline CDR1 and CDR2 sequences are MDHEN and SYDVKM. CDR3 loop: CASHSGQGASYEQYF. The CDR3 DNA is TGTGCCAGTCACTCGGGGCAGGGGGCATCCTACGAGCAGTACTTC. The full variable domain, in which reference TRBV28 and TRBJ2-7 provide the parts outside the CDR3, is DVKVTQSSRYLVKRTGEKVFLECVQDMDHENMFWYRQDPGLGLRLIYFSYDVKMKEKGDIPEGYSVSREKKERFSLILESASTNQTSMYLCASHSGQGASYEQYFGPGTRLTVT.

At least ten counts were recorded for this clone. This chain connects TRBV11-3 to TRBJ1-2; D perhaps matches TRBD1 (5 bases). The germline CDR1 and CDR2 sequences are SGHNT and YENEEA. The ends were cut back, 5 bases at V and 3 bases at J, with 16 bases in the middle. This CDR3 is built from 15 residues. This CDR3 reads CASSPGLQGDYGYTF. The CDR3 nucleotides are TGTGCCAGCAGCCCAGGTCTGCAGGGTGACTATGGCTACACCTTC.